The present TCR beta chain was sequenced within a study of OX40 agonist ivuxolimab in advanced cancers. At the level of the study: The diagnoses of dose-escalation patients were hepatocellular carcinoma, melanoma, renal cell or head and neck cancer. Averaging about 60 years in age, with a range of about 23 to 90, the cohort was around 83% male.

There are 13 residues in the CDR3. V dropped 5 bases and J dropped 3; count of bases not matched to a gene: 4. Germline V gives CDR1 SGHTA, CDR2 FQGNSA. This clone appeared once. What it binds is unknown. This table comes from immunoSEQ multiplex PCR, and its TCRdb copy is limited to in-frame clones, with some not included. This table has approximately 30,000 clones, roughly nine tenths appearing once. General study points: The work left the antigen specificity of expanded peripheral T cells undetermined. CD8+ T cells were the subset that, on average, had more expanded clones than CD4+.

The chain has TRBV7-2 and TRBJ2-7; the match to TRBD1 covers 7 bases. The sample here was CD4+ or CD8+ T cells sorted from blood, taken in a trial of the OX40 agonist ivuxolimab. This clonotype was sampled from an adult with an advanced solid tumor such as melanoma, head and neck, liver or kidney cancer. The CDR3 loop reads CASSLRQGYEQYF. The CDR3, as DNA: TGTGCCAGCAGCCTCAGACAGGGCTACGAGCAGTACTTC.